One sample yielded the 28 T cell receptor beta chains listed below, sequenced in a study of blood T cell repertoires in COVID-19. The method was immunoSEQ multiplex PCR; TCRdb's version includes in-frame clones alone and lacks a portion of them. The sample carries 300,000 to 350,000 clones, 90% recorded once. Specimen: peripheral blood. These receptors were taken from a woman under 40 with COVID-19, enrolled during active disease.

The genes are TRBV6-1 and TRBJ2-5; possible D gene TRBD1, 5 bases. The germline gives CDR1 MNHNS, CDR2 SASEGT. The CDR3 is made up of 15 amino acids. V lost 5 bases and J lost 2, with 15 bases in between. The CDR3 protein is CASSSPDRQQETQYF. CDR3 sequence (DNA): TGTGCCAGCAGTTCCCCAGATCGACAGCAAGAGACCCAGTACTTC.

This chain connects TRBV18 to TRBJ2-2; 8 bases fit TRBD1. The CDR3 loop spans 14 amino acids. Germline trimming cut 6 bases from V and 4 bases from J; bases unmatched to any gene: 4. The germline V gene encodes CDR1 KGHSH and CDR2 LQKENI. The CDR3: CASSLQGVTGELFF. The DNA of the CDR3 is TGTGCCAGCTCGCTACAGGGGGTCACCGGGGAGCTGTTTTTT.

V is TRBV3-1 (or the pseudogene TRBV3-2) and J is TRBJ2-7; 9 bases agree with TRBD2. V shed 1 base and J 4 bases; nucleotides not matched to a gene: 5. Germline V gene data show CDR1 as LGHDT and CDR2 as YNNKEL (reference sequence). The CDR3 spans 15 residues. CDR3 bases: TGTGCCAGCAGCCAAGTGGCGGGGGGGCAATACGAGCAGTACTTC. Translation gives CASSQVAGGQYEQYF.

J is TRBJ2-1 and V is TRBV9; 9 positions agree with TRBD2. CDR1 SGDLS and CDR2 YYNGEE come from the germline V gene. Trimming took 2 bases from V and 3 from J; bases not matched to a gene: 3. The CDR3 extends over 15 amino acids. DNA of the CDR3: TGTGCCAGCAGCGTTGAAGCGGGAGGCTACAATGAGCAGTTCTTC. As protein: CASSVEAGGYNEQFF.

The chain couples TRBV7-9 to TRBJ2-7; 7 bases are shared with TRBD1. CDR3 length: 14 residues. The junction had 6 bases not matched to a gene; V was cut back by 7 bases and J by 0 bases. Germline loops: CDR1 SEHNR, CDR2 FQNEAQ (reference sequence). CDR3 sequence (DNA): TGTGCCAGCACCGGGACAGCTGACTCCTACGAGCAGTACTTC. Protein: CASTGTADSYEQYF.

The V call is TRBV5-1, the J call TRBJ1-5; 7 positions match TRBD1. CDR1 is SGHRS, CDR2 YFSETQ, per germline. This CDR3 contains 15 residues. Unmatched junction bases numbered 6, after V lost 4 bases and J lost 2 bases. The DNA for the CDR3 is TGCGCCAGCAGCCTAACAGGGGTGGGCAATCAGCCCCAGCATTTT. This gives the protein CASSLTGVGNQPQHF.

This chain connects TRBV5-1 to TRBJ1-2; 10 bases are shared with TRBD1. The CDR3 has 16 residues. The ends lost 5 bases at V and 5 bases at J; junction bases unmatched: 12. Germline V gives CDR1 SGHRS, CDR2 YFSETQ. The CDR3 sequence: CASSLMGQGSPYGYTF. CDR3 nucleotide sequence: TGCGCCAGCAGTTTGATGGGACAGGGGAGTCCTTATGGCTACACCTTC.

This sequence joins TRBV2 and TRBJ1-1, with D unclear. The V end lost 6 bases, the J end lost 1 base, and 12 bases lay between the germline ends. The germline gives CDR1 SNHLY, CDR2 FYNNEI. CDR3 length: 14 residues. The CDR3 DNA follows: TGTGCCAGCAGCAACCTATTTTGGAACACTGAAGCTTTCTTT. It codes for CASSNLFWNTEAFF.

The gene calls are TRBV2 and TRBJ1-5; 9 bases agree with TRBD1. V lost 4 bases to trimming and J lost 6 bases; unmatched junction nucleotides: 7. The CDR3 sequence is 15 residues long. Germline V gene sequence: CDR1 SNHLY, CDR2 FYNNEI. CDR3 sequence: CASSGRDRVGQPQHF. The CDR3 DNA reads as TGTGCCAGCAGTGGGCGGGACAGGGTGGGTCAGCCCCAGCATTTT.

The CDR3 sequence: CSVVGQLNYQPQHF. The CDR3 DNA follows: TGCAGCGTTGTTGGACAGCTTAATTATCAGCCCCAGCATTTT. This rearrangement joins TRBV29-1 to TRBJ1-5; possible D gene TRBD1, 6 bases. This CDR3 is built from 14 residues. Germline assignment: CDR1 SQVTM and CDR2 ANQGSEA. V lost 4 bases and J lost 5, with 15 bases in between.

The rearrangement links TRBV30 to TRBJ1-1, with D perhaps TRBD1 (5 bases). Germline CDR1 reads GTSNPN; CDR2 reads SVGIG (reference sequence). The V end was cut by 2 bases, the J end by 5 bases, with 21 bases between. The CDR3 has 16 amino acids. The CDR3 loop reads CAWSIYFGGVRTEAFF. The CDR3 region has the DNA TGTGCCTGGAGTATATACTTTGGGGGGGTTCGGACTGAAGCTTTCTTT.

Only one count was recorded for this clone. The chain recombines TRBV25-1 with TRBJ1-1, with 8 bases fitting TRBD1. The length of the CDR3 is 15 residues. Germline CDR1 is MGHDK and CDR2 is SYGVNS. V shed 1 base and J 3 bases; nucleotides not matched to a gene: 4. The DNA for the CDR3 is TGTGCCAGCAGTGAATCAGGGGGCGCGGACACTGAAGCTTTCTTT. Translating gives CASSESGGADTEAFF.

This chain uses TRBV10-2 with TRBJ2-5; TRBD1 might be the D (6 bases). Germline CDR1 is WSHSY and CDR2 is SAAADI. The CDR3 sequence is 13 residues long. V was shortened by 4 bases and J by 0 bases, with 6 bases between the two germline ends. The CDR3 DNA sequence: TGCGCCAGCAGTGGGGACAACCAAGAGACCCAGTACTTC. This codes for CASSGDNQETQYF.

V gene TRBV5-6 combines with J gene TRBJ2-3; D is uncertain. CDR1 is SGHDT and CDR2 is YYEEEE in the germline V gene. Deletions cut 5 bases from V and 4 bases from J, with 5 bases between. The CDR3 totals 11 residues. CDR3 amino acids: CASRLSDTQYF. The CDR3 coding sequence is TGTGCCAGCAGACTCTCAGATACGCAGTATTTT.

The rearrangement uses TRBV3-1 (or the pseudogene TRBV3-2) and TRBJ1-5, with 8 positions matching TRBD1. The J segment lost 5 bases and the V segment lost 1 base, leaving 4 bases of the junction unmatched. The CDR3 has 15 amino acids. Germline V lookup: CDR1 LGHDT, CDR2 YNNKEL (reference sequence). Here the CDR3 reads CASSQGTGQYQPQHF. In DNA, the CDR3 is TGTGCCAGCAGCCAAGGGACAGGGCAGTATCAGCCCCAGCATTTT.

This clone was detected once. The chain uses TRBV19 and TRBJ1-1; no firm D call. CDR3 size: 11 residues. Germline CDR1 LNHDA, CDR2 SQIVND (reference sequence). V lost 10 bases to trimming and J lost 3 bases, with 9 bases between them. CDR3 sequence: CATFIYTEAFF. The CDR3 DNA reads as TGTGCCACCTTTATCTACACTGAAGCTTTCTTT. Full variable domain (remainder filled in from reference TRBV19 and TRBJ1-1): DGGITQSPKYLFRKEGQNVTLSCEQNLNHDAMYWYRQDPGQGLRLIYYSQIVNDFQKGDIAEGYSVSREKKESFPLTVTSAQKNPTAFYLCATFIYTEAFFGQGTRLTVV.

This clone occurred a few times. DNA of the CDR3: TGTGCCACCAGTAACGGGGGGGGTCAGCATTTT. Encoded protein: CATSNGGGQHF. This rearrangement joins TRBV24-1 to TRBJ1-5; a weak D match, TRBD1 (5 bases). Trimming shortened V by 6 bases and J by 13 bases, and 12 bases separated the two germline ends. Germline values: CDR1 KGHDR, CDR2 SFDVKD. The CDR3 is made up of 11 amino acids.

The chain couples TRBV19 to TRBJ1-1, with TRBD1 matching over 7 bases. The CDR3 covers 13 residues. J gave up 10 bases and V 3 bases, and 8 bases lay outside the gene matches. The germline gives CDR1 LNHDA, CDR2 SQIVND (reference sequence). The CDR3 here is CASSIAQGFGAFF. CDR3 DNA sequence: TGTGCCAGTAGTATTGCACAGGGGTTCGGAGCTTTCTTT.

V is TRBV27 and J is TRBJ2-7; 8 bases align to TRBD1. V was pared by 4 bases and J by 2 bases, with 10 bases of the junction left unmatched. The CDR3 covers 16 residues. Germline CDR1 is MNHEY and CDR2 is SMNVEV (reference sequence). The CDR3: CASSSLGTGLTYEQYF. The CDR3 nucleotides are TGTGCCAGCAGTTCTCTCGGGACAGGCCTTACCTACGAGCAGTACTTC.

The chain has TRBV9 and TRBJ1-3; D is ambiguous. The CDR3 totals 15 residues. Looked up from germline, CDR1 is SGDLS and CDR2 is YYNGEE. With 4 bases removed from V and 0 bases from J, the gap between germline ends came to 11 bases. CDR3 sequence (DNA): TGTGCCAGCAGCCCGAGACTAGTCTCTGGAAACACCATATATTTT. Translation gives CASSPRLVSGNTIYF. The complete variable domain, with remaining parts taken from reference TRBV9 and TRBJ1-3, reads DSGVTQTPKHLITATGQRVTLRCSPRSGDLSVYWYQQSLDQGLQFLIQYYNGEERAKGNILERFSAQQFPDLHSELNLSSLELGDSALYFCASSPRLVSGNTIYFGEGSWLTVV.

J is TRBJ1-2 and V is TRBV6-1; D unclear. V gave up 0 bases and J gave up 4 bases, with 9 bases separating them. The CDR3 has 14 amino acids. CDR1 and CDR2 from the germline V gene are MNHNS and SASEGT. In DNA form, the CDR3 reads TGTGCCAGCAGTGAAGCGCACGGAGGCTATGGCTACACCTTC. It specifies CASSEAHGGYGYTF.

The chain has TRBV7-9 and TRBJ1-3; D uncertain. The CDR3 consists of 14 residues. Per germline, CDR1 SEHNR and CDR2 FQNEAQ (reference sequence). Trimming removed 3 bases at V and 2 bases at J, with 8 bases between. As DNA, the CDR3 is TGTGCCAGCAGCTTTAGTACGGCTGGAAACACCATATATTTT. Translating gives CASSFSTAGNTIYF.

This clone was counted a single time. The V gene is TRBV7-3, the J gene TRBJ1-2; 8 bases fit TRBD1. V dropped 4 bases and J dropped 11; count of bases not matched to a gene: 9. The germline V gene has CDR1 SGHTA and CDR2 FQGTGA. This CDR3 contains 13 residues. The CDR3: CASSSGQGTPYTF. The CDR3, as DNA: TGTGCCAGCAGCTCAGGACAGGGAACACCATACACCTTC.

The rearrangement links TRBV12-3 or TRBV12-4 to TRBJ1-5; D gene unclear. This CDR3 is built from 13 residues. V was cut by 1 base and J by 4 bases, with 5 bases left in between. The CDR3 protein is CASSLVQNQPQHF. As DNA, the CDR3 is TGTGCCAGCAGTTTAGTGCAGAATCAGCCCCAGCATTTT.

This chain uses TRBV19 with TRBJ2-5; D gene uncertain. Per germline, CDR1 LNHDA and CDR2 SQIVND (reference sequence). This CDR3 contains 16 residues. Trimming removed 2 bases at V and 2 bases at J, with 15 bases between. CDR3 loop: CASSISAQGPQETQYF. The CDR3 coding sequence is TGTGCCAGTAGTATAAGCGCTCAAGGCCCTCAAGAGACCCAGTACTTC.

This clone was picked up one time. The V call is TRBV15, the J call TRBJ2-1, with 9 bases that match TRBD1. Germline values: CDR1 LNHNV, CDR2 YYDKDF (reference sequence). The CDR3 runs 15 residues. V lost 3 bases and J lost 7; bases outside the gene matches: 7. The chain's CDR3 is CATSRGQGGRNEQFF. Here the CDR3 DNA reads TGTGCCACCAGCAGGGGACAGGGAGGGAGGAATGAGCAGTTCTTC.

This sequence joins TRBV3-1 (or the pseudogene TRBV3-2) and TRBJ1-4; no clear D. The V end lost 1 base, the J end lost 8 bases, and 11 bases lay between the germline ends. The V gene's germline CDR1 is LGHDT and CDR2 YNNKEL (reference sequence). The CDR3 sequence is 14 residues long. CDR3 nucleotide sequence: TGTGCCAGCAGCCAAGGACTGGAGGTCGAAAAACTGTTTTTT. It specifies CASSQGLEVEKLFF.

The chain joins TRBV30 to TRBJ2-2, with 8 bases that match TRBD2. Germline lookup yields CDR1 GTSNPN and CDR2 SVGIG (reference sequence). The CDR3 totals 13 residues. After removal of 7 bases from V and 2 bases from J, the junction contained 3 bases not matched to a gene. The CDR3 DNA follows: TGTGCCTCGGGGGGGACAAACACCGGGGAGCTGTTTTTT. It yields the protein CASGGTNTGELFF. The full variable domain, completed using reference TRBV30 and TRBJ2-2, is SQTIHQWPATLVQPVGSPLSLECTVEGTSNPNLYWYRQAAGRGLQLLFYSVGIGQISSEVPQNLSASRPQDRQFILSSKKLLLSDSGFYLCASGGTNTGELFFGEGSRLTVL.